Each of the 21 T cell receptor beta chains below was sequenced from the same sample in a study of glioma-infiltrating T cells. TCR alpha and beta CDR3 regions were amplified from RNA using iRepertoire nested multiplex PCR. One entry per CDR3 protein results from TCRdb running MiXCR on the multiplex PCR reads. The sample holds under 50,000 distinct CDR3 sequences; 20% to 25% are singletons and the top ten take 5% to 7.5%. Sequenced: glioma tissue, nonneoplastic brain tissue, or PBMCs (not recorded which). The receptors derive from a human donor with low-grade glioma or glioblastoma, undergoing nonglioma brain surgery, or in good health (not recorded which).

Comments on this clonotype: One junction end does not reproduce the germline sequence, and a read error may be involved. CDR3 DNA sequence: TGTGCTAGCAGTTTGGAGGTGGCGACCACTGAAGCTTTCTTT. Its protein is CASSLEVATTEAFF. This rearrangement joins TRBV28 to TRBJ1-1; D gene uncertain. CDR1 is MDHEN, CDR2 SYDVKM, per germline. The CDR3 is 14 amino acids.

To note about this clonotype: Since no conserved phenylalanine or tryptophan closes the CDR3, a read error is the likely cause. It is unclear where the CDR3 begins or ends on the DNA, so no DNA is shown, and the CDR3 is as TCRdb lists it. The chain combines TRBV6-6 with TRBJ1-2; the table's TRBD1 call for D was not verified on the DNA. Germline lookup yields CDR1 MNHNY and CDR2 SVGAGI (reference sequence). The CDR3 is 12 residues long, ends included. The CDR3 is CASTRPGAGYIL.

In this sample, this clonotype turned up many times. This chain connects TRBV6-1 to TRBJ1-5, with 9 nucleotides matching TRBD1. V shed 8 bases and J 3 bases; nucleotides not matched to a gene: 8. This CDR3 region has 15 residues. CDR1 is MNHNS, CDR2 SASEGT, per germline. CDR3 loop: CASRTGTGHNQPQHF. CDR3 nucleotide sequence: TGTGCCAGCCGTACCGGGACAGGGCACAATCAGCCCCAGCATTTT.

This clonotype showed up many times. The chain joins TRBV14 to TRBJ1-1; D remains ambiguous. Looked up from germline, CDR1 is SGHDN and CDR2 is FVKESK. V dropped 0 bases and J dropped 5 bases, with 13 bases sitting between them. This CDR3 region has 15 residues. The CDR3 sequence is CASSQDPGLRTEAFF. CDR3 DNA sequence: TGTGCCAGCAGCCAAGATCCCGGACTTCGGACTGAAGCTTTCTTT.

Many counts were recorded for this clonotype. The rearrangement joins TRBV28 to TRBJ2-1; no clear D gene. Trimming stripped 6 bases from V and 6 bases from J, with 12 bases between. The germline CDR1 and CDR2 sequences are MDHEN and SYDVKM. The CDR3 is made up of 13 amino acids. Here the CDR3 DNA reads TGTGCCAGCAGCACCCCCATACTCAATGAGCAGTTCTTC. It encodes CASSTPILNEQFF.

At least ten counts were recorded for this clonotype. V is TRBV27 and J is TRBJ2-7, with 9 positions matching TRBD2. CDR3 length: 14 amino acids. After removal of 3 bases from V and 6 bases from J, the junction contained 6 bases not matched to a gene. Germline V lookup: CDR1 MNHEY, CDR2 SMNVEV (reference sequence). CDR3 sequence reads: CASSFSGSTTEQYF. The CDR3 DNA is TGTGCCAGCAGTTTTAGCGGGAGTACCACCGAGCAGTACTTC.

The sample holds many counts of this clonotype. The chain recombines TRBV19 with TRBJ1-1; the D is unclear. Per germline, CDR1 LNHDA and CDR2 SQIVND (reference sequence). Trimming shortened V by 5 bases and J by 0 bases, and 16 bases separated the two germline ends. CDR3 length: 16 amino acids. The CDR3 is CASSSPRASMNTEAFF. CDR3 nucleotides: TGTGCCAGTAGTTCCCCCCGGGCGAGCATGAACACTGAAGCTTTCTTT.

There are many counts of this clonotype. The chain combines TRBV29-1 with TRBJ2-1; no clear D gene. Germline loops: CDR1 SQVTM, CDR2 ANQGSEA. The CDR3 has 14 residues. V dropped 5 bases and J dropped 5 bases, with 16 bases sitting between them. The CDR3, as DNA: TGCAGCGTTTTTGCCTCAATGGTAGACAATGAGCAGTTCTTC. It encodes CSVFASMVDNEQFF.

This clonotype was recorded many times. The chain carries TRBV7-3 and TRBJ2-3; 7 nucleotides align to TRBD2. The CDR3 extends over 14 amino acids. The V gene end was trimmed by 4 bases and the J gene end by 7 bases; junction bases not matched to a gene: 8. Germline CDR1 reads SGHTA; CDR2 reads FQGTGA. The CDR3 DNA sequence: TGTGCCAGCAGCTCAGCGGGGCCCCTAAATACGCAGTATTTT. It is translated as CASSSAGPLNTQYF.

This clonotype was recorded at least ten times. The V gene is TRBV24-1, the J gene TRBJ1-5, with D unclear. The V end lost 3 bases, the J end lost 0 bases, and 8 bases lay between the germline ends. Germline V gene sequence: CDR1 KGHDR, CDR2 SFDVKD. The CDR3 totals 15 residues. The CDR3 here is CATSDADYSNQPQHF. In DNA form, the CDR3 reads TGTGCCACCAGTGATGCGGATTATAGCAATCAGCCCCAGCATTTT.

This CDR3 reads CSVGKYQGDEQYF. The CDR3 nucleotides read TGCAGCGTTGGGAAGTATCAGGGCGACGAGCAGTACTTC. V is TRBV29-1 and J is TRBJ2-7; D might be TRBD1 (5 bases). Trimming shortened V by 4 bases and J by 5 bases, and 15 bases separated the two germline ends. The length of the CDR3 is 13 residues. CDR1 SQVTM and CDR2 ANQGSEA come from the germline V gene.

This clonotype was picked up many times. The J gene is TRBJ1-3, the V gene TRBV6-1; D is ambiguous. The CDR3 sequence is 13 residues long. The germline V gene has CDR1 MNHNS and CDR2 SASEGT. Between the trimmed V and J ends, which lost 5 bases and 0 bases, there was a span of 5 bases. The CDR3 is CASSRNSGNTIYF. The CDR3 bases are TGTGCCAGCAGTAGGAACTCTGGAAACACCATATATTTT.

This clonotype showed up many times. The J gene is TRBJ2-2, the V gene TRBV7-2, with TRBD2 matching over 8 bases. The ends lost 3 bases at V and 6 bases at J; junction bases unmatched: 9. The CDR3 loop spans 16 amino acids. Germline CDR1 reads SGHTA; CDR2 reads FQGNSA. Written as DNA, the CDR3 is TGTGCCAGCAGCTTGAACGGGAGGGTGCGGGCCGGGGAGCTGTTTTTT. Protein sequence: CASSLNGRVRAGELFF. The whole variable domain, filled in from reference TRBV7-2 and TRBJ2-2, reads GAGVSQSPSNKVTEKGKDVELRCDPISGHTALYWYRQSLGQGLEFLIYFQGNSAPDKSGLPSDRFSAERTGGSVSTLTIQRTQQEDSAVYLCASSLNGRVRAGELFFGEGSRLTVL.

This clonotype has at least ten counts. The chain is built from TRBV4-1 and TRBJ2-1; TRBD2 aligns across 8 bases. Germline V gene lookup returns CDR1 MGHRA and CDR2 YSYEKL. The CDR3 totals 15 residues. Germline trimming cut 5 bases from V and 8 bases from J; bases unmatched to any gene: 11. CDR3 coding DNA: TGCGCCAGCAGCTCAAGACATCGGGGGGGCGATGAGCAGTTCTTC. Its protein product is CASSSRHRGGDEQFF.

This clonotype showed up many times. The chain uses TRBV7-9 and TRBJ2-5, with 7 bases that match TRBD1. Germline loops: CDR1 SEHNR, CDR2 FQNEAQ (reference sequence). V shed 2 bases, J shed 6 bases, and the junction held 12 bases outside the gene matches. The CDR3 is 16 residues long. The CDR3 sequence: CASSLSPAGGWKTQYF. CDR3 bases: TGTGCCAGCAGCTTAAGTCCGGCAGGGGGTTGGAAGACCCAGTACTTC.

The table lists this clonotype with many counts. The chain uses TRBV4-1 and TRBJ1-5; D is unclear. The CDR3 spans 13 residues. Trimming left V 1 base short and J 10 bases short, with 11 bases between. Germline assignment: CDR1 MGHRA and CDR2 YSYEKL. DNA for the CDR3: TGCGCCAGCAGCCAAGTATTGGTCTCCCCCCAGCATTTT. Translation: CASSQVLVSPQHF.

This clonotype has only a few counts. The CDR3 loop reads CASSGLGLRETQYF. DNA for the CDR3: TGTGCCAGCTCAGGATTGGGACTGCGGGAGACCCAGTACTTC. The chain has TRBV18 and TRBJ2-5, with TRBD2 as a possible D gene (6 bases). V was shortened by 5 bases and J by 5 bases, with 15 bases between the two germline ends. The germline gives CDR1 KGHSH, CDR2 LQKENI. The CDR3 runs 14 residues.

This clonotype appeared many times. The J gene is TRBJ2-7, the V gene TRBV27, with 15 bases identical to TRBD2. The CDR3 runs to 16 residues. J lost 2 bases, V lost 10 bases, and 9 bases had no gene match. Germline V gene lookup returns CDR1 MNHEY and CDR2 SMNVEV (reference sequence). The CDR3 DNA sequence: TGTGCCAATCCGGGACTAGCGGGGGGTGGGACCTACGAGCAGTACGTC. It is translated as CANPGLAGGGTYEQYV.

The sample holds a few counts of this clonotype. This sequence joins TRBV5-4 and TRBJ2-7; D may be TRBD1 (6 bases). CDR3 length: 14 amino acids. Germline V lookup: CDR1 SGHNT, CDR2 YYREEE (reference sequence). V was cut by 5 bases and J by 3 bases, with 15 bases left in between. The CDR3 protein is CASSHSRGNYEQYF. Here the CDR3 DNA reads TGTGCCAGCAGTCATAGCAGGGGAAACTACGAGCAGTACTTC.

The chain uses TRBV14 and TRBJ2-1, with D perhaps matching TRBD1 or TRBD2 (5 bases each). This CDR3 region has 15 residues. The ends were cut back, 3 bases at V and 8 bases at J, with 17 bases in the middle. Per the germline V gene, CDR1 is SGHDN and CDR2 is FVKESK. DNA for the CDR3: TGTGCCAGCAGCCACCCCAGGGAGAGGGGAGATGAGCAGTTCTTC. Its translation: CASSHPRERGDEQFF.

This clonotype has a count of ten or more. The chain has TRBV11-2 and TRBJ2-7; 8 bases align to TRBD1. J gave up 5 bases and V 3 bases, and 0 bases lay outside the gene matches. The germline V gene has CDR1 SGHAT and CDR2 FQNNGV. The CDR3 loop spans 12 amino acids. This CDR3 is CASSLDRDEQYV. The CDR3 DNA sequence: TGTGCCAGCAGCTTGGACAGGGACGAGCAGTACGTC.